The rows below give T cell receptor beta chains drawn from one sample of a study of beta chain features in type 1 diabetes. Sequenced by immunoSEQ multiplex PCR; TCRdb stores in-frame clones only, minus some. The sample lists about 930,000 clones, roughly 15% occurring once. The sequenced sample was naive CD4+ T cells from blood. These receptors all stem from a young woman in good health. Both conserved end residues are part of each CDR3. A D gene is named only where the DNA matches it firmly. Only some rows state a clone size, as once, few, many or a class for expanded clones.

D: NA
J: TRBJ2-5
size: NA
V: TRBV5-6
CDR3: CASSLAMGNQETQYF
DNA: TGTGCCAGCAGCTTGGCCATGGGCAACCAAGAGACCCAGTACTTC

D: TRBD2
J: TRBJ2-7
size: NA
V: TRBV9
CDR3: CASSVGSGRIYEQYF
DNA: TGTGCCAGCAGCGTTGGTAGCGGGAGGATCTACGAGCAGTACTTC

D: NA
J: TRBJ2-1
size: NA
V: TRBV5-1
CDR3: CASSFRTGEGVNEQFF
DNA: TGCGCCAGCAGCTTTCGCACTGGTGAGGGGGTAAATGAGCAGTTCTTC

D: NA
J: TRBJ2-1
size: NA
V: TRBV11-2
CDR3: CASSFAIEQFF
DNA: TGTGCCAGCAGCTTTGCGATTGAGCAGTTCTTC

D: TRBD2
J: TRBJ2-3
size: few
V: TRBV18
CDR3: CASSPKRDWTDTQYF
DNA: TGTGCCAGCTCACCCAAGCGGGACTGGACAGATACGCAGTATTTT

D: TRBD1
J: TRBJ2-4
size: NA
V: TRBV6-6
CDR3: CASRRTGENIQYF
DNA: TGTGCCAGCAGAAGGACAGGGGAAAACATTCAGTACTTC

D: NA
J: TRBJ1-1
size: few
V: TRBV6-1
CDR3: CASSERGGTEAFF
DNA: TGTGCCAGCAGTGAAAGGGGTGGGACTGAAGCTTTCTTT

D: NA
J: TRBJ2-2
size: few
V: TRBV28
CDR3: CASSSFSAIANTGELFF
DNA: TGTGCCAGCAGTTCTTTCTCAGCGATCGCGAACACCGGGGAGCTGTTTTTT

D: NA
J: TRBJ2-1
size: few
V: TRBV10-3
CDR3: CAISESAGIGSYNEQFF
DNA: TGTGCCATCAGTGAGTCCGCGGGGATAGGGTCCTACAATGAGCAGTTCTTC

D: TRBD2
J: TRBJ2-1
size: NA
V: TRBV7-9
CDR3: CASSPWTSGRGEQFF
DNA: TGTGCCAGCAGCCCCTGGACTAGCGGGAGGGGTGAGCAGTTCTTC

D: TRBD2
J: TRBJ2-1
size: NA
V: TRBV27
CDR3: CASSFPPGTSGEQFF
DNA: TGTGCCAGCAGTTTCCCCCCCGGGACTAGCGGTGAGCAGTTCTTC

D: NA
J: TRBJ2-5
size: few
V: TRBV7-9
CDR3: CASSLGQQETQYF
DNA: TGTGCCAGCAGCTTAGGACAGCAAGAGACCCAGTACTTC

D: TRBD1
J: TRBJ2-2
size: NA
V: TRBV4-3
CDR3: CASSQEGQSRTGELFF
DNA: TGCGCCAGCAGCCAAGAGGGACAGTCGAGAACCGGGGAGCTGTTTTTT

D: NA
J: TRBJ2-7
size: few
V: TRBV6-1
CDR3: CASILQGNEQYF
DNA: TGTGCCAGCATATTACAGGGAAACGAGCAGTACTTC

D: NA
J: TRBJ1-1
size: NA
V: TRBV5-1
CDR3: CASSLATTLSNKNTEAFF
DNA: TGCGCCAGCAGCTTGGCTACTACACTTTCGAACAAGAACACTGAAGCTTTCTTT

D: TRBD2
J: TRBJ2-7
size: few
V: TRBV13
CDR3: CASSKGPSGLGLATHYEQYF
DNA: TGTGCCAGCAGCAAAGGACCGTCAGGGCTCGGACTAGCGACGCACTACGAGCAGTACTTC

D: NA
J: TRBJ1-5
size: NA
V: TRBV18
CDR3: CASSPADSNQPQHF
DNA: TGTGCCAGCTCACCGGCAGATAGCAATCAGCCCCAGCATTTT

D: TRBD2
J: TRBJ2-1
size: NA
V: TRBV4-2
CDR3: CASSQDAGTSGTRYNEQFF
DNA: TGTGCCAGCAGCCAGGATGCCGGGACTAGCGGGACCAGGTACAATGAGCAGTTCTTC

D: NA
J: TRBJ2-1
size: NA
V: TRBV28
CDR3: CASSFYQPGAPGQFF
DNA: TGTGCCAGCAGTTTTTACCAGCCCGGAGCACCGGGGCAGTTCTTC

D: NA
J: TRBJ1-5
size: NA
V: TRBV10-3
CDR3: CAISLSGGTQHF
DNA: TGTGCCATCAGCTTATCTGGAGGGACCCAGCATTTT

D: NA
J: TRBJ2-5
size: NA
V: TRBV10-3
CDR3: CAISEQGSEETQYF
DNA: TGTGCCATCAGTGAACAGGGTTCGGAAGAGACCCAGTACTTC

D: NA
J: TRBJ2-7
size: many
V: TRBV10-3
CDR3: CATERGGNEQYF
DNA: TGTGCCACCGAGAGGGGAGGCAACGAGCAGTACTTC

D: NA
J: TRBJ2-1
size: NA
V: TRBV7-2
CDR3: CASSPMNLNNEQFF
DNA: TGTGCCAGCAGCCCGATGAACCTTAACAATGAGCAGTTCTTC

D: NA
J: TRBJ2-1
size: NA
V: TRBV7-8
CDR3: CASSLVANEQFF
DNA: TGTGCCAGCAGCTTAGTGGCCAATGAGCAGTTCTTC

D: TRBD2
J: TRBJ2-1
size: few
V: TRBV5-8
CDR3: CASSSMVVSGSFNEQFF
DNA: TGTGCCAGCAGCTCCATGGTTGTTAGCGGGAGTTTCAATGAGCAGTTCTTC

D: NA
J: TRBJ1-1
size: NA
V: TRBV28
CDR3: CASRSIPGRFMNTEAFF
DNA: TGTGCCAGCAGATCCATTCCCGGAAGATTCATGAACACTGAAGCTTTCTTT

D: NA
J: TRBJ1-1
size: NA
V: TRBV19
CDR3: CASSITRILGTEAFF
DNA: TGTGCCAGTAGTATAACGAGGATCTTAGGCACTGAAGCTTTCTTT